The 5 T cell receptor beta chains below come from one sample, sequenced in a study of T-cell memory formation after mild COVID-19. TCRdb re-analysed the 5' RACE reads in MiXCR, keeping a single row per CDR3 protein. The sample carries 200,000 to 250,000 distinct CDR3 sequences, just over 9.5% recorded once. Sequenced material: PBMCs or a T cell subset sorted from them (not recorded which). The receptor set was obtained from a man between 18 and 29 years old who had mild COVID-19 (a few samples of this study predate the infection). Cell type and time point are not known.

The sample holds a few counts of this clonotype. The genes are TRBV7-2 and TRBJ2-3; D is possibly TRBD1 (5 bases). The CDR3 loop spans 15 amino acids. CDR1 is SGHTA and CDR2 is FQGNSA in the germline V gene. V lost 1 base and J 2 bases, leaving 10 bases between the germline ends. CDR3 in DNA: TGTGCCAGCAGCTTAGAGGGGTTCCCCACAGATACGCAGTATTTT. The encoded protein is CASSLEGFPTDTQYF.

This clonotype has only a few counts. The V and J genes are TRBV20-1 and TRBJ2-7, with 8 positions matching TRBD1. The CDR3 contains 12 residues. The germline gives CDR1 DFQATT, CDR2 SNEGSKA (reference sequence). Losses at the gene ends were 4 bases for V and 3 bases for J; bases not matched to a gene: 2. CDR3 residues: CSATDRGYEQYF. The CDR3 DNA sequence: TGCAGTGCTACCGACAGGGGCTACGAGCAGTACTTC.

The chain joins TRBV6-5 to TRBJ1-4; no firm D call. V was shortened by 5 bases and J by 5 bases, with 15 bases between the two germline ends. Germline values: CDR1 MNHEY, CDR2 SVGAGI. This CDR3 has 15 residues. DNA for the CDR3: TGTGCCAGCAGTAAGATTACGCCCCAAAATGAAAAACTGTTTTTT. Translating gives CASSKITPQNEKLFF.

The chain uses TRBV20-1 and TRBJ2-3; perhaps D is TRBD1 or TRBD2 (6 bases each). Germline V lookup: CDR1 DFQATT, CDR2 SNEGSKA (reference sequence). V was trimmed by 3 bases and J by 5 bases, leaving 15 bases between them. This CDR3 spans 14 amino acids. The CDR3 DNA is TGCAGTGCTAGGCATCCGGGGGCGATAGATACGCAGTATTTT. It codes for CSARHPGAIDTQYF.

This clonotype was picked up a small number of times. This chain joins TRBV5-1 and TRBJ2-1; D not certain. The germline V gene encodes CDR1 SGHRS and CDR2 YFSETQ. The CDR3 is made up of 14 amino acids. The V and J ends lost 1 base and 5 bases respectively, with 10 bases between them. CDR3 DNA sequence: TGCGCCAGCAGCTTGCCCAGGAGCGACAATGAGCAGTTCTTC. It yields the protein CASSLPRSDNEQFF.